This T cell receptor beta chain was documented in a study of blood T cells in healthy people across ages. Germline CDR1 and CDR2: GTSNPN and SVGIG (reference sequence). The V and J ends lost 3 bases and 3 bases, in that order; junction bases with no gene match: 7. CDR3 size: 14 residues. A J-beta primer mix and a sample-barcoded 5' primer were used in a second PCR of roughly 7 to 12 cycles. A template-switch adaptor with 12 random nucleotides tagged each cDNA molecule. Via MiXCR, TCRdb re-called the 5' RACE reads, giving one row per CDR3 protein. The profile covers 700,000 to 800,000 distinct CDR3 sequences, with roughly two fifths appearing a single time and roughly 20% taken by the ten largest. Each sample gave at least 7 million isolated PBMCs.

This sequence originates from a woman aged 55 to 70 in good health. Input material: blood. The chain combines TRBV30 with TRBJ2-5; 7 bases map to TRBD1. CDR3 sequence reads: CAWRQGGTEETQYF. The DNA of the CDR3 is TGTGCCTGGAGACAAGGGGGCACTGAAGAGACCCAGTACTTC.